The 2 T cell receptor beta chains below come from one sample, sequenced in a study of tumour-infiltrating T cells in Burkitt lymphoma. This table comes from immunoSEQ multiplex PCR, and its TCRdb copy is limited to in-frame clones, with some not included. This table holds about 6,300 clones, over 9.5% found once. The sample taken for sequencing was tumor tissue. The receptors were gathered from a human donor with diffuse large B-cell lymphoma.

The chain links TRBV27 to TRBJ2-1, with D possibly being TRBD2 (6 bases). This CDR3 has 11 residues. V was clipped by 5 bases and J by 9 bases, with 8 bases between them. Per the germline V gene, CDR1 is MNHEY and CDR2 is SMNVEV (reference sequence). The CDR3 region has the DNA TGTGCCAGCAGTGGGGGGTTTGAGCAGTTCTTC. Protein: CASSGGFEQFF.

The CDR3 nucleotides read TGTGCCACCCCGGTTGGCGGAGATGGACTCTATGGCTACACCTTC. Protein product: CATPVGGDGLYGYTF. The rearrangement links TRBV5-4 to TRBJ1-2; unclear D gene. V dropped 9 bases and J dropped 4 bases, with 22 bases sitting between them. This CDR3 contains 15 residues. CDR1 is SGHNT and CDR2 is YYREEE in the germline V gene (reference sequence).